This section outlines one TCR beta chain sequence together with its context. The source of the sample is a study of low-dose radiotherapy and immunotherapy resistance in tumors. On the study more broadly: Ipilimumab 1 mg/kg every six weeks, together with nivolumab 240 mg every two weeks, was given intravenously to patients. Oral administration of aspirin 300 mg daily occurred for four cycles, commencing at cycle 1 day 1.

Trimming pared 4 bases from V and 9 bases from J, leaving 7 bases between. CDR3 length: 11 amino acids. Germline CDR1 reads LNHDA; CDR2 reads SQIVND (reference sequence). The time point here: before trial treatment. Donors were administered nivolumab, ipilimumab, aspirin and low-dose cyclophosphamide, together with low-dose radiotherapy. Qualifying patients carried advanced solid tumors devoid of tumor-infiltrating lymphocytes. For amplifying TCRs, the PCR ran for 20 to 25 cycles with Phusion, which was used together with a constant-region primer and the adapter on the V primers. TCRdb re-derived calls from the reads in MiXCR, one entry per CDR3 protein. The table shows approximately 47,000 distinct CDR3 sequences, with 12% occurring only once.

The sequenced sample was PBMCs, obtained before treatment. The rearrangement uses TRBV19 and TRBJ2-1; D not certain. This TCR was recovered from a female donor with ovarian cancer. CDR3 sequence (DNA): TGTGCCAGTAGTACGCAGCTTGAGCAGTTCTTC. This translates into CASSTQLEQFF.